The 18 T cell receptor beta chains reported below all come from one sample, sequenced in a study of immune evolution from preneoplasia to lung adenocarcinoma. TCRdb's copy holds only in-frame clones and misses some; the assay was immunoSEQ multiplex PCR. The sample shows approximately 7,900 clones, around four fifths of them seen only once. Specimen: FFPE adjacent normal lung tissue. Receptors were obtained from a person aged 65 to 85 with lung adenocarcinoma.

This clone has just one count. The J gene is TRBJ2-2, the V gene TRBV7-3, with D perhaps matching TRBD1 or TRBD2 (5 bases each). Per the germline V gene, CDR1 is SGHTA and CDR2 is FQGTGA. This CDR3 is built from 14 residues. The ends were cut back, 5 bases at V and 3 bases at J, with 10 bases in the middle. The CDR3 DNA is TGTGCCAGCAGCCGGGACCCAGACACCGGGGAGCTGTTTTTT. This codes for CASSRDPDTGELFF.

This clone is medium-sized (0.01 to 0.1%) in the sample. The chain's CDR3 is CASSLGQSTDTQYF. DNA for the CDR3: TGCGCCAGCAGCTTGGGACAGAGCACAGATACGCAGTATTTT. V gene TRBV5-1 combines with J gene TRBJ2-3; D is possibly TRBD1 (5 bases). The germline V gene encodes CDR1 SGHRS and CDR2 YFSETQ. V lost 0 bases, J lost 0 bases, and 5 bases lay in between. CDR3 size: 14 residues.

J is TRBJ2-2 and V is TRBV4-2; no reliable D call. V was clipped by 0 bases and J by 10 bases, with 15 bases between them. The length of the CDR3 is 15 residues. Germline assignment: CDR1 LGHNA and CDR2 YNFKEQ. CDR3 sequence reads: CASSQDLSKVEELFF. The DNA of the CDR3 is TGTGCCAGCAGCCAAGATTTGTCCAAAGTGGAGGAGCTGTTTTTT.

The V and J genes are TRBV5-6 and TRBJ1-6, with 7 bases aligning to TRBD1. Germline V gene lookup returns CDR1 SGHDT and CDR2 YYEEEE. CDR3 length equals 14 residues. V lost 4 bases, J lost 4 bases, and 2 bases stayed unmatched. CDR3 residues: CASSRDRYNSPLHF. For the CDR3, the DNA is TGTGCCAGCAGCAGGGACAGATATAATTCACCCCTCCACTTT.

A single count supports this clone. The rearrangement uses TRBV7-2 and TRBJ2-7; 12 bases are shared with TRBD2. Trimming cost V 3 bases and J 6 bases; bases outside gene matches: 9. CDR3 size: 16 residues. The V gene's germline CDR1 is SGHTA and CDR2 FQGNSA. The CDR3 region is CASSFPLAGGGSEQYF. CDR3 in DNA: TGTGCCAGCAGCTTCCCCCTAGCGGGGGGGGGAAGCGAGCAGTACTTC.

This rearrangement joins TRBV13 to TRBJ2-7; 8 bases are shared with TRBD1. CDR1 and CDR2 (germline): PRHDT, FYEKMQ (reference sequence). The V and J ends lost 2 bases and 3 bases, in that order; junction bases with no gene match: 9. The CDR3 extends over 16 amino acids. The CDR3 nucleotides are TGTGCCAGCAGCTTAAGGGGGCACGACAGGGGCTACGAGCAGTACTTC. It is translated as CASSLRGHDRGYEQYF.

The table lists this clone with a few counts. The chain combines TRBV19 with TRBJ1-1; D gene ambiguous. V was shortened by 1 base and J by 12 bases, with 9 bases between the two germline ends. CDR3 length: 11 amino acids. The germline CDR1 and CDR2 sequences are LNHDA and SQIVND (reference sequence). The DNA for the CDR3 is TGTGCCAGTAGTATAGGAGACGGTTCTTTCTTT. Translation gives CASSIGDGSFF.

This clone was picked up one time. The gene calls are TRBV5-1 and TRBJ1-1; D might be TRBD1 (5 bases). V lost 0 bases to trimming and J lost 5 bases, with 14 bases between them. The V gene's germline CDR1 is SGHRS and CDR2 YFSETQ. The CDR3 spans 15 residues. The CDR3 loop reads CASSLVGGVGTEAFF. CDR3 bases: TGCGCCAGCAGCTTGGTCGGGGGAGTGGGGACTGAAGCTTTCTTT.

The chain is built from TRBV7-2 and TRBJ1-2; no definite D call. This CDR3 spans 14 amino acids. Germline CDR1 is SGHTA and CDR2 is FQGNSA. V was pared by 1 base and J by 8 bases, with 14 bases between. CDR3 DNA sequence: TGTGCCAGCAGCTTAGGTGTACTTGGTGGCGGCTACACCTTC. Translation gives CASSLGVLGGGYTF.

The genes are TRBV7-2 and TRBJ2-7; D remains ambiguous. Per germline, CDR1 SGHTA and CDR2 FQGNSA. CDR3 length: 11 amino acids. With 3 bases removed from V and 2 bases from J, the gap between germline ends came to 2 bases. CDR3 protein: CASSFAYEQYF. CDR3 coding DNA: TGTGCCAGCAGCTTCGCCTACGAGCAGTACTTC.

The J gene is TRBJ1-1, the V gene TRBV15; tentatively, D is TRBD1 (5 bases). Deletions cut 5 bases from V and 0 bases from J, with 13 bases between. Germline assignment: CDR1 LNHNV and CDR2 YYDKDF (reference sequence). This CDR3 has 15 amino acids. CDR3 protein: CATSGTYPMNTEAFF. The CDR3 DNA is TGTGCCACCAGCGGGACTTACCCCATGAACACTGAAGCTTTCTTT.

The gene calls are TRBV28 and TRBJ2-5; D uncertain. Trimming stripped 7 bases from V and 3 bases from J, with 12 bases between. CDR3 length: 13 amino acids. Germline loops: CDR1 MDHEN, CDR2 SYDVKM. DNA of the CDR3: TGTGCCAGCATGGATAGGGCAAAAGAGACCCAGTACTTC. Its protein product is CASMDRAKETQYF.

This clone was detected once. This chain uses TRBV5-1 with TRBJ1-4; D is perhaps TRBD1 (5 bases). CDR3 length: 15 residues. Trimming removed 0 bases from V and 0 bases from J, with 6 bases in between. Germline V CDR1 and CDR2: SGHRS, YFSETQ. CDR3 sequence: CASSLGTTTNEKLFF. For the CDR3, the DNA is TGCGCCAGCAGCTTGGGGACAACAACTAATGAAAAACTGTTTTTT.

This clone showed up just once. The genes are TRBV18 and TRBJ2-7, with 10 bases that match TRBD2. The CDR3 runs 18 residues. V shed 4 bases and J 4 bases; nucleotides not matched to a gene: 16. The germline V gene has CDR1 KGHSH and CDR2 LQKENI. In nucleotides, the CDR3 is TGTGCCAGCTCACTGGGACGGCCGGGACTAGCGTCTTGGTACGAGCAGTACTTC. It is translated as CASSLGRPGLASWYEQYF. The complete variable domain, with remaining parts taken from reference TRBV18 and TRBJ2-7, reads NAGVMQNPRHLVRRRGQEARLRCSPMKGHSHVYWYRQLPEEGLKFMVYLQKENIIDESGMPKERFSAEFPKEGPSILRIQQVVRGDSAAYFCASSLGRPGLASWYEQYFGPGTRLTVT.

The chain has TRBV4-1 and TRBJ2-6; D is unclear. Trimming removed 0 bases from V and 0 bases from J, with 9 bases in between. CDR1 is MGHRA, CDR2 YSYEKL, per germline. This CDR3 has 17 residues. The CDR3, as DNA: TGCGCCAGCAGCCAAGATCGCAGATTCTCTGGGGCCAACGTCCTGACTTTC. Translated: CASSQDRRFSGANVLTF.

V is TRBV18 and J is TRBJ1-5; D not certain. CDR1 is KGHSH and CDR2 is LQKENI in the germline V gene. V was cut by 4 bases and J by 2 bases, with 6 bases left in between. This CDR3 has 13 residues. The DNA of the CDR3 is TGTGCCAGCTCACAGAATGGCAATCAGCCCCAGCATTTT. It specifies CASSQNGNQPQHF.

The V and J genes are TRBV2 and TRBJ2-7; 7 positions match TRBD1. V lost 6 bases to trimming and J lost 10 bases; unmatched junction nucleotides: 3. CDR1 and CDR2 (germline): SNHLY, FYNNEI. This CDR3 region has 10 residues. The CDR3 DNA is TGTGCCAGCAGCCGGGACAGTCAGTACTTC. This sequence encodes CASSRDSQYF.

Relative to its sample, this clone is medium-sized (0.01 to 0.1%). The rearrangement uses TRBV10-2 and TRBJ2-7; a weak D match, TRBD2 (6 bases). Germline values: CDR1 WSHSY, CDR2 SAAADI. The CDR3 is made up of 11 amino acids. V was shortened by 10 bases and J by 5 bases, with 12 bases between the two germline ends. For the CDR3, the DNA is TGCGCCACAAATGGGGGGAACGAGCAGTACTTC. Its translation is CATNGGNEQYF.